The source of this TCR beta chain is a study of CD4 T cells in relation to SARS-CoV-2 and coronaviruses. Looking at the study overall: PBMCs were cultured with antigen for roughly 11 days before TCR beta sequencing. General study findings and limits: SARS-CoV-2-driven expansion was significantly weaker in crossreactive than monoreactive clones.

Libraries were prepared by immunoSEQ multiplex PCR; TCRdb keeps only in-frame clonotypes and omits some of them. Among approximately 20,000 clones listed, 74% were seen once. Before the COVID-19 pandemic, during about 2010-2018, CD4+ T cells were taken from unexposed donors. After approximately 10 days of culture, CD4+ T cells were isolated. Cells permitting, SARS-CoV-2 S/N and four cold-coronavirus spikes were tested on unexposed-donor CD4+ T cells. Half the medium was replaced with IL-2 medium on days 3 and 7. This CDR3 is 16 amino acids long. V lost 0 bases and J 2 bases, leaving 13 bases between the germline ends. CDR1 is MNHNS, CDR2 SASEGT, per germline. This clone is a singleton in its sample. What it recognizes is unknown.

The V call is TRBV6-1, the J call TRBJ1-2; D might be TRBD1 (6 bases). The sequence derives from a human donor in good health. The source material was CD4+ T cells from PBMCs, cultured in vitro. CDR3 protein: CASSEALGGPNYGYTF. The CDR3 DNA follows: TGTGCCAGCAGTGAAGCTCTTGGGGGCCCCAACTATGGCTACACCTTC.